This T cell receptor beta chain was identified during a study of cytomegalovirus exposure and HLA in healthy donors. With 2 bases clipped from V and 9 bases from J, the junction kept 15 bases outside the gene matches. The germline CDR1 and CDR2 sequences are GTSNPN and SVGIG (reference sequence). CDR3 size: 16 residues. The PCR made use of 60 Vbeta and 13 Jbeta primers. Sequencing used immunoSEQ multiplex PCR; TCRdb keeps in-frame clones, though not all of them. The profile covers about 160,000 clones, with roughly 80% appearing a single time and more than 1.3% taken by the ten largest. There are a few counts of this clone.

The TCR sequence derives from a male donor in good health and CMV-seronegative. The specimen was PBMCs. This chain connects TRBV30 to TRBJ1-5, with 8 positions matching TRBD1. The CDR3 region is CAWSSHPDRGKWPQHF. The CDR3 nucleotides are TGTGCCTGGAGTTCACACCCCGACAGGGGCAAATGGCCCCAGCATTTT. The variable domain in full, completed from reference TRBV30 and TRBJ1-5, reads SQTIHQWPATLVQPVGSPLSLECTVEGTSNPNLYWYRQAAGRGLQLLFYSVGIGQISSEVPQNLSASRPQDRQFILSSKKLLLSDSGFYLCAWSSHPDRGKWPQHFGDGTRLSIL.